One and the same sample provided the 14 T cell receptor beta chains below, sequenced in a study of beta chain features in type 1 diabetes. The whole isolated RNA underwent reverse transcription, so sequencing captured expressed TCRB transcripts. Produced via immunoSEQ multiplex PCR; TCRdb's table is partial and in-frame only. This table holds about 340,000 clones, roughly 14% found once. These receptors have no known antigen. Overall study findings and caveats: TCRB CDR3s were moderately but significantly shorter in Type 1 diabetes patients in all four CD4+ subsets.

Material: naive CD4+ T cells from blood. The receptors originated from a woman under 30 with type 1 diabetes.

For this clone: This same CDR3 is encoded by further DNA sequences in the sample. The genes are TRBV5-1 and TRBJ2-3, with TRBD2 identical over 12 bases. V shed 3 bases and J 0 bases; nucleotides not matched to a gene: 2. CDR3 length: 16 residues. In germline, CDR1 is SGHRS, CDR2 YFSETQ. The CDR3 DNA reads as TGCGCCAGCAGCTCAGGGACTAGCGGGAGCACAGATACGCAGTATTTT. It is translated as CASSSGTSGSTDTQYF.

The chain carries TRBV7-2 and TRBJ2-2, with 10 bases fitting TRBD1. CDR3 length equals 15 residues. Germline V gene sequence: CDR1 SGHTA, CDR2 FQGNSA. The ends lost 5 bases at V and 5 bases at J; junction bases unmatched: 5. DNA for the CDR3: TGTGCCAGCAGCGTCGGACAGGGGGAAACCGGGGAGCTGTTTTTT. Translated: CASSVGQGETGELFF.

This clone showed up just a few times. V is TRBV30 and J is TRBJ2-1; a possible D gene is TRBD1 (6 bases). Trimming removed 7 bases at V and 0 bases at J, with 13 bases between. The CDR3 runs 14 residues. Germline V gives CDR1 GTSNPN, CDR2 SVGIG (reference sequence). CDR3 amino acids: CASSRGSSYNEQFF. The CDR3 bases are TGTGCCTCTTCTAGGGGGAGCTCCTACAATGAGCAGTTCTTC.

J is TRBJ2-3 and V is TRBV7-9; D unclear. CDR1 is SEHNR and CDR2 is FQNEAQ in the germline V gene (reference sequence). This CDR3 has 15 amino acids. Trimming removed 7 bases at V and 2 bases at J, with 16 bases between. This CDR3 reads CASTPQAGFTDTQYF. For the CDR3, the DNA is TGTGCCAGCACCCCCCAGGCCGGCTTCACAGATACGCAGTATTTT.

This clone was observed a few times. The CDR3 region is CSVPLSGTGNDEQYF. In DNA form, the CDR3 reads TGCAGCGTCCCTCTCTCTGGGACAGGGAACGACGAGCAGTACTTC. The rearrangement links TRBV29-1 to TRBJ2-7, with 9 bases lining up with TRBD1. CDR1 is SQVTM and CDR2 is ANQGSEA in the germline V gene. This CDR3 region has 15 residues. The J segment lost 5 bases and the V segment lost 6 bases, leaving 14 bases of the junction unmatched.

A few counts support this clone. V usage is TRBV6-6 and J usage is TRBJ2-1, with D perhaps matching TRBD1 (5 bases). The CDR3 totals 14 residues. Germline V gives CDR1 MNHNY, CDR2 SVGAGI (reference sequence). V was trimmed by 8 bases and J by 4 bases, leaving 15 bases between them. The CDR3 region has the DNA TGTGCCAGCGCCCCAGGACACGTGTACAATGAGCAGTTCTTC. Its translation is CASAPGHVYNEQFF.

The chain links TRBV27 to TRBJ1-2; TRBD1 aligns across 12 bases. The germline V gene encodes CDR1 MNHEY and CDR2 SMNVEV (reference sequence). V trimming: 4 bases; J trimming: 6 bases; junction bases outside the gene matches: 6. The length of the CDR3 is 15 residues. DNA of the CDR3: TGTGCCAGCAGTTCCCGGGACAGGGGGCGGAATGGCTACACCTTC. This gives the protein CASSSRDRGRNGYTF.

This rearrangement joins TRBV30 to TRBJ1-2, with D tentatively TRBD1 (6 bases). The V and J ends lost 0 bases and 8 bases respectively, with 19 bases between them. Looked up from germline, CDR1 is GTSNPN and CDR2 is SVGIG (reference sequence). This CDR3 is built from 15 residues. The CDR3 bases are TGTGCCTGGAGTGTTCTGGGCGGACAGCCCTACGGCTACACCTTC. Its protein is CAWSVLGGQPYGYTF.

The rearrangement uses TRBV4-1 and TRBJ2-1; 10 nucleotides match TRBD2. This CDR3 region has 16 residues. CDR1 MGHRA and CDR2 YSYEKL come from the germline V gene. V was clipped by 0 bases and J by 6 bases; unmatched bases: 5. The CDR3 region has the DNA TGCGCCAGCAGCCAAGATGCCGGACTAGCGGCCAATGAGCAGTTCTTC. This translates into CASSQDAGLAANEQFF.

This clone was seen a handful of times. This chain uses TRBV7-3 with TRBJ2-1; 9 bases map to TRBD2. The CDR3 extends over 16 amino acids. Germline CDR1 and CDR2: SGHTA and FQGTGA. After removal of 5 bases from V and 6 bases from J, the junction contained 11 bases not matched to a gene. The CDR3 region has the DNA TGTGCCAGCAGCCGCTTAGGGGCGGGAGGGGGCAATGAGCAGTTCTTC. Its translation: CASSRLGAGGGNEQFF.

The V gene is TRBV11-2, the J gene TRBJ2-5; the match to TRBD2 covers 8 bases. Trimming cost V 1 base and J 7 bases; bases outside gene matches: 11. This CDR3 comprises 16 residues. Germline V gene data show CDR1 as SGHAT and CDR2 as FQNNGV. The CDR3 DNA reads TGTGCCAGCAGCTTAGGGGGGGCGGGAGGAGGCGCGACCCAGTACTTC. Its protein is CASSLGGAGGGATQYF.

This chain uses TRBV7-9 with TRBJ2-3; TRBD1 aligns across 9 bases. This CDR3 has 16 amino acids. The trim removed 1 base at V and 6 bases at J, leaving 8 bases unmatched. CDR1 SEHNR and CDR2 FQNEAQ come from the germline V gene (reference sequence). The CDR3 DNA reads TGTGCCAGCAGCTTAGATTCGGGACAGGGAGCGGATACGCAGTATTTT. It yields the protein CASSLDSGQGADTQYF.

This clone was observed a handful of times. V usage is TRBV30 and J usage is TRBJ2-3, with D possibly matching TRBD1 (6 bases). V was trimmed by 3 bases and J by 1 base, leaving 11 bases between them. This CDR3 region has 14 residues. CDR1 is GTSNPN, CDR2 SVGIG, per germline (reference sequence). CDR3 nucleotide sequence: TGTGCCTGGAGATACGGACAGCGCACAGATACGCAGTATTTT. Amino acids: CAWRYGQRTDTQYF. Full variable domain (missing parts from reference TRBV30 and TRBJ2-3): SQTIHQWPATLVQPVGSPLSLECTVEGTSNPNLYWYRQAAGRGLQLLFYSVGIGQISSEVPQNLSASRPQDRQFILSSKKLLLSDSGFYLCAWRYGQRTDTQYFGPGTRLTVL.

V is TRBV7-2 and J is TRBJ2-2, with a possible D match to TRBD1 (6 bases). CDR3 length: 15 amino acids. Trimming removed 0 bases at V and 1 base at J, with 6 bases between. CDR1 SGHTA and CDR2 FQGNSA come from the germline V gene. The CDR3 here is CASSLAGQNTGELFF. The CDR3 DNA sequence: TGTGCCAGCAGCTTAGCGGGACAGAACACCGGGGAGCTGTTTTTT. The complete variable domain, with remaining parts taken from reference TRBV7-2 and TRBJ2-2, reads GAGVSQSPSNKVTEKGKDVELRCDPISGHTALYWYRQSLGQGLEFLIYFQGNSAPDKSGLPSDRFSAERTGGSVSTLTIQRTQQEDSAVYLCASSLAGQNTGELFFGEGSRLTVL.